This TCR beta chain originates from a study of PD-1 blockade in classical Hodgkin lymphoma. About this clone itself: The antigen remains undetermined.

Profiled with immunoSEQ multiplex PCR; TCRdb holds only in-frame clones, not every one. The data contain under 45,000 clones, roughly two thirds of them singletons. Study outcomes and limitations: Factors driving the repertoire differences, possibly disease activity or prior therapy, remain undefined. Reports described newly diagnosed patients as having lower baseline TCR diversity than healthy donors. Whereas CD4+ TCR diversity had risen significantly by C4D1, CD8+ TCR diversity had not.

As to time point: cycle 4 day 1 (C4D1), after about 6 weeks of nivolumab. Every patient had relapsed following autologous stem cell transplantation, and cohorts differed in brentuximab vedotin exposure. The CDR3 runs to 13 residues. CDR1 is MNHEY, CDR2 SMNVEV, per germline (reference sequence). V lost 3 bases, J lost 2 bases, and 7 bases lay in between. The chain combines TRBV27 with TRBJ2-5; D is perhaps TRBD1 (5 bases). The receptor was derived from a human donor with classical Hodgkin lymphoma. Here the sequenced sample was peripheral blood mononuclear cells (PBMCs), taken before the fourth cycle of nivolumab. CDR3 nucleotides: TGTGCCAGCAGTTTTAGGACACAAGAGACCCAGTACTTC. Translated, it gives CASSFRTQETQYF.